A few counts support the clone carrying this T cell receptor (beta chain). These data are taken from a study of blood T cell repertoires in COVID-19. Study background: Sites across the United States, Italy and Spain contributed samples from acute and convalescent COVID-19. Sample material is recorded as cDNA or gDNA derived from T cells, B-cell-depleted T cells, or PBMCs.

Original processing methods: Counts of nucleated cells, estimated from reference gene primer amplification, were obtained. The assay was immunoSEQ multiplex PCR, and TCRdb's table has in-frame clones only and misses some. The V and J calls and clone size were taken over from that table, and D and trimming were inferred from the DNA. The sample includes approximately 280,000 clones, 85% of them seen just once. The sample was peripheral blood. The sequence derives from a man aged 45 to 65 with active or convalescent COVID-19.

The CDR3 protein is CASREARGAYEQYF. The CDR3 nucleotides read TGTGCCAGCCGAGAGGCCAGGGGTGCCTACGAGCAGTACTTC. This rearrangement joins TRBV6-5 to TRBJ2-7; TRBD1 is a possible D gene (6 bases). The germline V and J ends were trimmed by 8 bases and 2 bases, with 16 bases remaining between them. This CDR3 region has 14 residues. Germline CDR1 reads MNHEY; CDR2 reads SVGAGI.